A selection of T cell receptor beta chains follows, all from one sample in a study of T cell repertoires in cytomegalovirus infection. What these receptors recognize is not known. From the reads, TCRdb called clonotypes with MiXCR, one entry per CDR3 protein. The table shows roughly 500,000 distinct CDR3 sequences, with roughly 46% occurring only once. Sequencing was performed on cultured PBMCs, taken from culture after CMV antigen stimulation. The receptors come from a human donor in good health (CMV status not recorded). Some clones in this sample may be carry-over from other donors' samples. The CDR3 runs from the conserved cysteine through the conserved F or W. A D gene is named only where the DNA matches it firmly. Clone size is given for some rows only: seen once, a few or many times, or a class if the clone is expanded.

V gene	clone size	D gene	J gene	CDR3 DNA	CDR3 protein
TRBV28	once	TRBD2	TRBJ2-3	TGTGCCAGCAGTTTTTTACAACTAGCGGGAGGTAGGACGGGCACAGATACGCAGTATTTT	CASSFLQLAGGRTGTDTQYF
TRBV7-8	few	-	TRBJ2-7	TGTGCCAGCAGCCATAGACTAGGCAGCTCCTACGAGCAGTACTTC	CASSHRLGSSYEQYF
TRBV7-6	once	TRBD1	TRBJ1-1	TGTGCCAGCAGCTTAAGGGGGCAGGTTCCCGCGACTGAAGCTTTCTTT	CASSLRGQVPATEAFF
TRBV6-2/TRBV6-3	-	TRBD1	TRBJ1-2	TGTGCCAGCAGTACCGGGACAGTTATGAGCTACACCTTC	CASSTGTVMSYTF
TRBV12-3/TRBV12-4	-	TRBD2	TRBJ2-5	TGTGCCAGCAGTTCCCTAGCGGAAGAGACCCAGTACTTC	CASSSLAEETQYF
TRBV6-2/TRBV6-3	-	-	TRBJ1-4	TGTGCCAGCAGTTACGGGAATCGAGGGACTAATGAAAAACTGTTTTTT	CASSYGNRGTNEKLFF
TRBV27	few	TRBD1	TRBJ1-1	TGTGCCAGCAGGGACAGGCCGGGGACTGAAGCTTTCTTT	CASRDRPGTEAFF
TRBV27	-	-	TRBJ2-3	TGTGCCAGCAGCCTTCTCGTCGGAGGGGGTATCGCAGATACGCAGTATTTT	CASSLLVGGGIADTQYF
TRBV20-1	-	TRBD2	TRBJ2-3	TGCAGTGCTAGAGATCCCCTAGCGGGAGCGGCAGATACGCAGTATTTT	CSARDPLAGAADTQYF
TRBV12-5	few	TRBD2	TRBJ2-5	TGTGCTAGTGGTTTGGTACTCGGGAGGGGAGGAGAGACCCAGTACTTC	CASGLVLGRGGETQYF
TRBV7-2	-	TRBD1	TRBJ2-1	TGTGCCAGCAGCTCCCTGTGGGGACAGCACAATGAGCAGTTCTTC	CASSSLWGQHNEQFF
TRBV12-3/TRBV12-4	-	-	TRBJ1-2	TGTGCCAGCAGTTTATTTCAGGAGAGCACCTTC	CASSLFQESTF
TRBV6-8	-	TRBD1	TRBJ2-7	TGTGCCAGCAGTTACGCAGGGGGCGGTTACGAGCAGTACTTC	CASSYAGGGYEQYF
TRBV9	-	-	TRBJ2-1	TGTGCCAGCAGCTCGGGCCCCGCGGGCGATGAGCAGTTCTTC	CASSSGPAGDEQFF
TRBV6-6	few	TRBD1	TRBJ1-1	TGTGCCAGCAGTTCCCACAGGGGGAACACTGAAGCTTTCTTT	CASSSHRGNTEAFF
TRBV12-3/TRBV12-4	-	-	TRBJ2-1	TGTGCCAGCAGTCCCTCGGCGGCAAGCTCCTACAATGAGCAGTTCTTC	CASSPSAASSYNEQFF
TRBV10-3	-	-	TRBJ2-7	TGTGCCGTCTCAGCAGGAGGGGCCTACGAGCAGTACTTC	CAVSAGGAYEQYF
TRBV7-6	many	-	TRBJ1-5	TGTGCCAGCAGCCGCAGCGGGGAGGCTACCCGGCGCTGTGAGGCCCTGAATCAGCCCCAGCATTTT	CASSRSGEATRRCEALNQPQHF
TRBV7-9	-	-	TRBJ2-3	TGTGCCAGCAGCCCATGGGGGGACACAGATACGCAGTATTTT	CASSPWGDTDTQYF
TRBV20-1	few	-	TRBJ1-5	TGCAGTGCTAGAGATGTTAAGGCAGATCAGCCCCAGCATTTT	CSARDVKADQPQHF
TRBV7-2	-	-	TRBJ2-5	TGTGCCAGCAGGGAAAGGGAGACCCAGTACTTC	CASRERETQYF
TRBV5-1	-	-	TRBJ2-1	TGCGCCAGCAGCTTGCTCCAGCGGACCCTCAATGAGCAGTTCTTC	CASSLLQRTLNEQFF
TRBV10-3	-	TRBD1	TRBJ2-5	TGTGCCATCAGTGAGTCTACAGGGGTTCAAGAGACCCAGTACTTC	CAISESTGVQETQYF
TRBV5-6	-	TRBD1	TRBJ1-2	TGTGCCAGCAGCCCGGGGACAGGGAGATTGGGGAGATATGGCTACACCTTC	CASSPGTGRLGRYGYTF
TRBV28	-	-	TRBJ1-3	TGTGCCAGCAGTATACCAGGACATGACACATCTGGAAACACCATATATTTT	CASSIPGHDTSGNTIYF
TRBV7-2	many	-	TRBJ1-2	TGTGCCAGCAGCTCTTACTCTCGGACGGGGTATGGCTACACCTTC	CASSSYSRTGYGYTF
TRBV6-1	-	-	TRBJ1-6	TGTGCCAGCAGTGACGGCCTCTCCTATAATTCACCCCTCCACTTT	CASSDGLSYNSPLHF
TRBV7-9	-	TRBD1	TRBJ1-3	TGTGCCAGCAGCCCCCGGGACAGGGTCTCCTTT	CASSPRDRVSF
TRBV6-2/TRBV6-3	-	-	TRBJ2-7	TGTGCCAGCAATCGCGGGGGCCCCTACGAGCAGTACTTC	CASNRGGPYEQYF
TRBV6-2/TRBV6-3	-	-	TRBJ2-1	TGTGCCAGCAGTTACTTCGCGCGGGAGCAGTTCTTC	CASSYFAREQFF
TRBV4-1	-	-	TRBJ2-2	TGCGCCAGCAGCCAAGAAGTGGTCAGGCGCACCGGGGAGCTGTTTTTT	CASSQEVVRRTGELFF
TRBV7-6	-	TRBD2	TRBJ2-3	TGTGCCAGCAGCTCCCGGGGGGGCGCGGATACGCAGTATTTT	CASSSRGGADTQYF
TRBV6-6	few	-	TRBJ2-7	TGTGCCAGCAGTTCCACCCGAGGGTACCGGGACTCCTACTTC	CASSSTRGYRDSYF
TRBV19	-	-	TRBJ2-7	TGTGCCAGCCAACAGGGCTACGAGCAGTACTTC	CASQQGYEQYF
TRBV12-3/TRBV12-4	-	TRBD1	TRBJ1-4	TGTGCCAGCAGTCTCCAGGGGGGTGGTGAAAAACTGTTTTTT	CASSLQGGGEKLFF
TRBV15	-	TRBD1	TRBJ1-2	TGTGCCACCAGCAGAGATGGGGGACAGACGAATGGCTACACCTTC	CATSRDGGQTNGYTF
TRBV7-2	few	-	TRBJ2-1	TGTGCCAGCAGCCAAGCAGCGTACAATGAGCAGTTCTTC	CASSQAAYNEQFF
TRBV7-2	few	TRBD2	TRBJ2-3	TGTGCCAGCAGCTTAGCGCGACTAGCGGGGGGATCCACAGATACGCAGTATTTT	CASSLARLAGGSTDTQYF